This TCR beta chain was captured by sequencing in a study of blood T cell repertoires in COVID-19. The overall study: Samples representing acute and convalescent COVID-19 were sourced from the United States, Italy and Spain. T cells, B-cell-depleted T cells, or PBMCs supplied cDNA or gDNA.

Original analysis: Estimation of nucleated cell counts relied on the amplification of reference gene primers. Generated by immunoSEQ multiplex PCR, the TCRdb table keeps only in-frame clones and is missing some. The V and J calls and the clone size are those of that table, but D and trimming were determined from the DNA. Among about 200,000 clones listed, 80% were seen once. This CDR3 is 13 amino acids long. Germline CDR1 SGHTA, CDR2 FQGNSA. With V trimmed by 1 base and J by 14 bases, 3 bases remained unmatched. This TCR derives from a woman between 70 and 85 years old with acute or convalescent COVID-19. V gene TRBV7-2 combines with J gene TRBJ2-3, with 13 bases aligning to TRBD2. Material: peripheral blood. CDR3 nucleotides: TGTGCCAGCAGCTTAGAAACTAGCGGGAGGGGGTATTTT. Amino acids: CASSLETSGRGYF.